This is a list of T cell receptor beta chains from one sample in a study of STAT5B mutations in CD4+ large granular lymphocyte leukemia. Measured with immunoSEQ multiplex PCR; TCRdb has only the in-frame clones, and not every one. The data show 20,000 to 30,000 clones, approximately 80% seen once. The sequencing input was CD4+ T cells from blood buffy coats. The receptor source for this set is a human donor in good health. CDR3s include the opening cysteine and the closing phenylalanine or tryptophan. Fields, in order: D gene, J gene, clone size, V gene, CDR3 protein, CDR3 DNA. A D gene is named only where the DNA matches it firmly. Size tells how often a clone was seen (once, few, many) or the class of an expanded clone, and some rows leave it out.

D: .; J: TRBJ1-2; size: .; V: TRBV12-5; CDR3: CASGAGQPFYGYTF; DNA: TGTGCTAGTGGTGCAGGGCAACCTTTCTATGGCTACACCTTC
D: .; J: TRBJ2-1; size: .; V: TRBV5-1; CDR3: CASSSAGAGVLNEQFF; DNA: TGCGCCAGCAGCTCGGCTGGGGCCGGGGTTCTCAATGAGCAGTTCTTC
D: .; J: TRBJ1-6; size: .; V: TRBV19; CDR3: CASSIRGSYNSPLHF; DNA: TGTGCCAGTAGTATACGAGGATCCTATAATTCACCCCTCCACTTT
D: TRBD1; J: TRBJ2-1; size: .; V: TRBV2; CDR3: CASSRDRALSYNEQFF; DNA: TGTGCCAGCAGTCGGGACAGGGCGCTCTCCTACAATGAGCAGTTCTTC
D: .; J: TRBJ1-2; size: .; V: TRBV5-1; CDR3: CASSLLQVNYGYTF; DNA: TGCGCCAGCAGCTTGCTGCAGGTTAACTATGGCTACACCTTC
D: TRBD1; J: TRBJ2-5; size: .; V: TRBV10-3; CDR3: CAIATGTGAKETQYF; DNA: TGTGCCATCGCTACGGGGACAGGGGCGAAAGAGACCCAGTACTTC
D: .; J: TRBJ2-5; size: .; V: TRBV5-1; CDR3: CASSLDSRETQYF; DNA: TGCGCCAGCAGCTTGGACTCCCGAGAGACCCAGTACTTC
D: TRBD1; J: TRBJ1-1; size: .; V: TRBV19; CDR3: CASSPHGTGDTEAFF; DNA: TGTGCCAGTAGTCCACACGGGACAGGGGACACTGAAGCTTTCTTT
D: .; J: TRBJ2-5; size: .; V: TRBV15; CDR3: CATSLAVLQTQYF; DNA: TGTGCCACCAGTTTGGCCGTATTGCAGACCCAGTACTTC
D: .; J: TRBJ2-5; size: .; V: TRBV5-6; CDR3: CASSPLDQETQYF; DNA: TGTGCCAGCAGCCCTCTGGACCAAGAGACCCAGTACTTC
D: .; J: TRBJ1-6; size: .; V: TRBV6-5; CDR3: CASRRDSARSPLHF; DNA: TGTGCCAGCAGACGGGACTCTGCCAGGTCACCCCTCCACTTT
D: .; J: TRBJ2-6; size: .; V: TRBV5-1; CDR3: CASSFDGSSGANVLTF; DNA: TGCGCCAGCAGCTTCGACGGGAGCTCTGGGGCCAACGTCCTGACTTTC
D: TRBD1; J: TRBJ1-1; size: .; V: TRBV6-1; CDR3: CASSARTGVYTEAFF; DNA: TGTGCCAGCAGTGCCCGGACAGGAGTGTACACTGAAGCTTTCTTT
D: .; J: TRBJ2-1; size: once; V: TRBV7-9; CDR3: CASSLATHNEQFF; DNA: TGTGCCAGCAGCTTAGCGACCCACAATGAGCAGTTCTTC
D: TRBD2; J: TRBJ2-5; size: .; V: TRBV28; CDR3: CASSFPTLAGVQETQYF; DNA: TGTGCCAGCAGTTTCCCGACACTAGCGGGGGTTCAAGAGACCCAGTACTTC
D: TRBD2; J: TRBJ2-1; size: .; V: TRBV30; CDR3: CAWKLAGGHNEQFF; DNA: TGTGCCTGGAAACTAGCGGGAGGGCACAATGAGCAGTTCTTC
D: .; J: TRBJ2-1; size: .; V: TRBV9; CDR3: CASSVQGHEQFF; DNA: TGTGCCAGCAGCGTCCAGGGTCATGAGCAGTTCTTC
D: .; J: TRBJ1-2; size: .; V: TRBV9; CDR3: CASSVNRESYGYTF; DNA: TGTGCCAGCAGCGTAAACAGGGAGAGCTATGGCTACACCTTC
D: .; J: TRBJ1-5; size: .; V: TRBV28; CDR3: CASSFGQANQPQHF; DNA: TGTGCCAGCAGTTTCGGTCAGGCAAATCAGCCCCAGCATTTT
D: .; J: TRBJ1-4; size: .; V: TRBV9; CDR3: CASSVEVSGPQTLFF; DNA: TGTGCCAGCAGCGTAGAGGTGTCAGGGCCTCAGACTTTGTTTTTT